This T cell receptor beta chain appears in the sequencing data of a study of blood T cell repertoires in COVID-19. Study-level background: The origin of the acute and convalescent COVID-19 samples was the United States, Italy and Spain. T cells, B-cell-depleted T cells, or PBMCs supplied cDNA or gDNA.

Individuals drawn from approximately 26 US areas were roughly 18 to 100 years old. Donors in Cohort 3 counted as recovered after two negative PCRs, clearance, or symptom resolution. Assay used: immunoSEQ multiplex PCR; TCRdb lists only in-frame clones, some missing. Of 130,000 to 150,000 clones detected, 85% appear once; the ten largest clones hold about 6.1%. CDR3 size: 16 residues. Looked up from germline, CDR1 is GTSNPN and CDR2 is SVGIG (reference sequence). The V gene lost 0 bases and the J gene lost 0 bases, with 11 bases spanning the gap. This receptor was identified in a woman between 40 and 50 years old who had recovered from COVID-19. The sequenced sample was PBMCs or T cells enriched from blood (not recorded which). V usage is TRBV30 and J usage is TRBJ2-2; possibly TRBD1 for D (6 bases). The CDR3 DNA reads as TGTGCCTGGAGTGTATCAGGGGCTACGAACACCGGGGAGCTGTTTTTT. This gives the protein CAWSVSGATNTGELFF. The full variable domain, completed using reference TRBV30 and TRBJ2-2, is SQTIHQWPATLVQPVGSPLSLECTVEGTSNPNLYWYRQAAGRGLQLLFYSVGIGQISSEVPQNLSASRPQDRQFILSSKKLLLSDSGFYLCAWSVSGATNTGELFFGEGSRLTVL.